A single sample is the source of the 8 T cell receptor beta chains below, sequenced in a study of graft-versus-host responses after intestinal transplantation. Measured with immunoSEQ multiplex PCR; TCRdb has only the in-frame clones, and not every one. The data hold 45,000 to 60,000 clones, with nearly 95% observed a single time. The antigens of these receptors remain unknown. Sample: unstimulated CD4+ T cells sorted from spleen or lymph node cells, taken before transplant. The origin of the receptors is a human donor who was the organ donor for an intestinal transplant.

The chain carries TRBV4-1 and TRBJ2-6; D remains unclear. Trimming took 2 bases from V and 4 from J, leaving 12 bases between them. CDR3 length: 16 amino acids. Germline CDR1 and CDR2: MGHRA and YSYEKL. The CDR3 DNA follows: TGCGCCAGCAGCCAAAGTAAAGGTCTCGGGGCCAACGTCCTGACTTTC. This sequence encodes CASSQSKGLGANVLTF.

This chain joins TRBV5-8 and TRBJ2-1; 12 bases agree with TRBD2. The CDR3 length is 15 residues. Germline V gives CDR1 SGHTS, CDR2 YDEGEE. Unmatched junction bases numbered 6, after V lost 6 bases and J lost 5 bases. The chain's CDR3 is CASNRLAGVNNEQFF. The CDR3 DNA reads TGTGCCAGCAACAGACTAGCGGGAGTCAACAATGAGCAGTTCTTC. Together with reference TRBV5-8 and TRBJ2-1, the CDR3 gives the full variable domain: EAGVTQSPTHLIKTRGQQATLRCSPISGHTSVYWYQQALGLGLQFLLWYDEGEERNRGNFPPRFSGRQFPNYSSELNVNALELEDSALYLCASNRLAGVNNEQFFGPGTRLTVL.

This sequence joins TRBV19 and TRBJ1-4; D unclear. The V end was cut by 4 bases, the J end by 1 base, with 7 bases between. This CDR3 contains 14 residues. The germline V gene has CDR1 LNHDA and CDR2 SQIVND (reference sequence). The CDR3 nucleotides read TGTGCCAGTAGTAAGGGCAGAACTAATGAAAAACTGTTTTTT. This codes for CASSKGRTNEKLFF. The entire variable domain, with the rest obtained from reference TRBV19 and TRBJ1-4, is as follows: DGGITQSPKYLFRKEGQNVTLSCEQNLNHDAMYWYRQDPGQGLRLIYYSQIVNDFQKGDIAEGYSVSREKKESFPLTVTSAQKNPTAFYLCASSKGRTNEKLFFGSGTQLSVL.

The CDR3 spells CASTQGAPSEQFF. The CDR3 DNA reads as TGCGCCAGCACGCAGGGAGCACCAAGTGAGCAGTTCTTC. This chain joins TRBV5-1 and TRBJ2-1; TRBD1 or TRBD2 may be the D gene (5 bases each). Trimming took 6 bases from V and 9 from J, leaving 16 bases between them. The CDR3 covers 13 residues. Germline V gene sequence: CDR1 SGHRS, CDR2 YFSETQ.

A note on this clone: Other DNA sequences within the sample encode an identical CDR3. This chain uses TRBV29-1 with TRBJ2-3, with TRBD2 matching 8 bases. The germline V gene encodes CDR1 SQVTM and CDR2 ANQGSEA. This CDR3 region has 14 residues. V was pared by 6 bases and J by 5 bases, with 10 bases of the junction left unmatched. The CDR3: CSVDPGAGGDTQYF. As DNA, the CDR3 is TGCAGCGTGGACCCGGGGGCGGGGGGAGATACGCAGTATTTT.

The J gene is TRBJ2-1, the V gene TRBV19; 7 positions match TRBD2. After removal of 4 bases from V and 0 bases from J, the junction contained 0 bases not matched to a gene. The CDR3 consists of 14 residues. Germline V gives CDR1 LNHDA, CDR2 SQIVND (reference sequence). The CDR3: CASSSGGSYNEQFF. DNA of the CDR3: TGTGCCAGTAGTAGCGGGGGCTCCTACAATGAGCAGTTCTTC.

DNA for the CDR3: TGTGCCAGCTCGTCAAATCTCTACGAGCAGTACTTC. Protein: CASSSNLYEQYF. The rearrangement joins TRBV18 to TRBJ2-7; D gene ambiguous. The CDR3 length is 12 residues. The V and J ends lost 6 bases and 3 bases respectively, with 9 bases between them. Germline values: CDR1 KGHSH, CDR2 LQKENI.

This clone came up once. The V call is TRBV2, the J call TRBJ2-7, with a possible D match to TRBD2 (6 bases). The germline V gene has CDR1 SNHLY and CDR2 FYNNEI. V lost 3 bases, J lost 7 bases, and 16 bases lay in between. The CDR3 consists of 14 residues. The CDR3, as DNA: TGTGCCAGCAGTGAGGGCCGGGAGACGGAGGAGCAGTACTTC. Residues: CASSEGRETEEQYF.